This T cell receptor (beta chain) was retrieved from a study of identifying expanded T cells in peripheral blood. Study observations and caveats: Technical replicates showed about 1.2 changed clones; roughly two weeks roughly 15; four weeks 19. Clone count variance between roughly two-week samples rose with total template count.

The table came from immunoSEQ multiplex PCR; TCRdb's copy has only in-frame clones and leaves some out. Of about 78,000 clones listed, 80% to 90% are singletons. CDR3 length equals 11 residues. Germline CDR1 reads SQVTM; CDR2 reads ANQGSEA. V was pared by 3 bases and J by 4 bases, with 4 bases between. No infections or other immune events were documented during collection. This clone was seen only a few times. Antigen unknown. The V call is TRBV29-1, the J call TRBJ1-3; D not resolved. Material: blood. The receptor's source is a person aged 18-69 years in good health. CDR3 bases: TGCAGCGTTGAGGGGGGAAACACCATATATTTT. It codes for CSVEGGNTIYF.